The clone carrying this T cell receptor beta chain has ten or more counts. First-strand cDNA used TRAV- and TRBV-specific primers, covering alpha and beta chains. Over roughly 20 PCR cycles, TCRs were amplified from a constant-region primer and V-primer adapter. TCRdb analysed the reads with MiXCR anew, one entry per CDR3 protein. This table holds about 30,000 distinct CDR3 sequences, approximately 49% found once. Time point specified: after trial treatment. As for treatment: LDRT plus nivolumab, ipilimumab, low-dose cyclophosphamide and aspirin (RACIN trial). These data are taken from a study of low-dose radiotherapy and immunotherapy resistance in tumors. J was trimmed by 4 bases and V by 1 base; bases with no gene match: 3. This CDR3 region has 14 residues. Germline-derived CDR1 and CDR2 are SGHRS and YFSETQ.

The TCR sequence derives from a male donor with gallbladder cancer. This rearrangement joins TRBV5-1 to TRBJ2-5; 8 bases map to TRBD1. This specimen consisted of PBMCs, obtained after low-dose radiotherapy plus immunotherapy. CDR3 sequence (DNA): TGCGCCAGCAGCTTGAGACAGGGGATAGAGACCCAGTACTTC. Protein sequence: CASSLRQGIETQYF.